Listed here are 32 T cell receptor beta chains from one sample, sequenced in a study of T-cell reconstitution after alpha-beta-depleted transplantation in children. Using unique molecular identifiers, the investigators prepared the TCRbeta library. MiXCR, applied by TCRdb to the PCR reads, yields one record per CDR3 protein. This sample yields approximately 47,000 distinct CDR3 sequences, of which around half are seen a single time; more than 30% belongs to the top ten. Sequenced material: peripheral blood, taken before TCRalphabeta/CD19-depleted stem cell transplant. All receptors derive from a boy younger than two with SCID, due to receive a stem cell transplant.

This sequence joins TRBV5-4 and TRBJ2-7; the D gene is possibly TRBD1 (6 bases). V was cut by 2 bases and J by 0 bases, with 12 bases left in between. This CDR3 is 15 amino acids long. Looked up from germline, CDR1 is SGHNT and CDR2 is YYREEE (reference sequence). The CDR3 DNA reads TGTGCCAGCAGCTTCGACAGGACCAACTCCTACGAGCAGTACTTC. It encodes CASSFDRTNSYEQYF.

This chain joins TRBV4-3 and TRBJ1-4, with no clear D. CDR1 and CDR2 (germline): LGHNA, YSLEER. V was pared by 3 bases and J by 7 bases, with 12 bases between. The CDR3 consists of 14 residues. The CDR3 spells CASSQEGRGEKLFF. DNA of the CDR3: TGCGCCAGCAGCCAGGAGGGCCGGGGTGAAAAACTGTTTTTT.

This clonotype occurred once. The V and J genes are TRBV23-1 and TRBJ2-5, with 7 bases aligning to TRBD1. TRBV23-1 is labeled an ORF, and its function is uncertain. The trim removed 6 bases at V and 1 base at J, leaving 5 bases unmatched. This CDR3 spans 14 amino acids. CDR3 DNA sequence: TGCGCCAGCAGACCAACAGGGGCCCAAGAGACCCAGTACTTC. Residues: CASRPTGAQETQYF.

V and J are TRBV7-2 and TRBJ2-5; D not certain. The length of the CDR3 is 17 residues. Germline V lookup: CDR1 SGHTA, CDR2 FQGNSA. V was clipped by 1 base and J by 5 bases, with 20 bases between them. This chain's CDR3 is CASSLGSSRVVVETQYF. CDR3 DNA sequence: TGTGCCAGCAGCTTAGGAAGCTCAAGGGTGGTAGTCGAGACCCAGTACTTC.

The chain uses TRBV9 and TRBJ2-5, with 10 bases aligning to TRBD2. Germline V gene lookup returns CDR1 SGDLS and CDR2 YYNGEE. V shed 1 base and J 2 bases; nucleotides not matched to a gene: 2. This CDR3 has 15 residues. The CDR3 coding sequence is TGTGCCAGCAGCGTACTAGCGGGGGAACAAGAGACCCAGTACTTC. As protein: CASSVLAGEQETQYF. The whole variable domain, filled in from reference TRBV9 and TRBJ2-5, reads DSGVTQTPKHLITATGQRVTLRCSPRSGDLSVYWYQQSLDQGLQFLIQYYNGEERAKGNILERFSAQQFPDLHSELNLSSLELGDSALYFCASSVLAGEQETQYFGPGTRLLVL.

In DNA, the CDR3 is TGTGCCAGCAGCTTGCCAACAGGGATCACTGAAGCTTTCTTT. Translated: CASSLPTGITEAFF. The V and J genes are TRBV5-8 and TRBJ1-1, with D possibly TRBD1 on 6 matching bases. The CDR3 consists of 14 residues. Trimming removed 1 base from V and 4 bases from J, with 11 bases in between. Per germline, CDR1 SGHTS and CDR2 YDEGEE. Drawing the rest from reference TRBV5-8 and TRBJ1-1, the complete variable domain is EAGVTQSPTHLIKTRGQQATLRCSPISGHTSVYWYQQALGLGLQFLLWYDEGEERNRGNFPPRFSGRQFPNYSSELNVNALELEDSALYLCASSLPTGITEAFFGQGTRLTVV.

The V call is TRBV20-1, the J call TRBJ2-3, with TRBD2 matching 14 bases. This CDR3 is built from 18 residues. Unmatched junction bases numbered 11, after V lost 5 bases and J lost 1 base. Germline CDR1 and CDR2: DFQATT and SNEGSKA (reference sequence). For the CDR3, the DNA is TGCAGTGCTGAGTACGGGACTAGCGGGGGCCCTGGCACAGATACGCAGTATTTT. Translated, it gives CSAEYGTSGGPGTDTQYF.

The chain joins TRBV7-9 to TRBJ2-1; 7 bases align to TRBD1. Germline assignment: CDR1 SEHNR and CDR2 FQNEAQ (reference sequence). CDR3 length: 15 amino acids. With 5 bases clipped from V and 3 bases from J, the junction kept 7 bases outside the gene matches. The CDR3, as DNA: TGTGCCAGCAGCGCGACAGGGACCTACTACAATGAGCAGTTCTTC. This gives the protein CASSATGTYYNEQFF.

This chain uses TRBV7-9 with TRBJ1-1; 7 nucleotides match TRBD1. The CDR3 has 14 amino acids. After removal of 3 bases from V and 6 bases from J, the junction contained 7 bases not matched to a gene. Germline V gives CDR1 SEHNR, CDR2 FQNEAQ (reference sequence). The CDR3 sequence is CASSLTGLLAEAFF. As DNA, the CDR3 is TGTGCCAGCAGCTTGACAGGGTTGTTGGCTGAAGCTTTCTTT.

V gene TRBV4-2 combines with J gene TRBJ2-5, with 8 bases that match TRBD2. The CDR3 contains 16 residues. The germline V gene encodes CDR1 LGHNA and CDR2 YNFKEQ. V gave up 1 base and J gave up 4 bases; unmatched junction bases: 8. The CDR3 spells CASSQGGAGVRETQYF. Here the CDR3 DNA reads TGTGCCAGCAGCCAAGGTGGAGCGGGGGTACGAGAGACCCAGTACTTC.

The chain employs TRBV2 and TRBJ2-6; D is ambiguous. Trimming left V 6 bases short and J 3 bases short, with 12 bases between. Germline V lookup: CDR1 SNHLY, CDR2 FYNNEI. This CDR3 spans 15 amino acids. CDR3 in amino acids: CASRPNPNGANVLTF. CDR3 coding DNA: TGTGCCAGCAGACCTAATCCGAATGGGGCCAACGTCCTGACTTTC.

As DNA, the CDR3 is TGTGCCAGCAGCTTAAATGGAGTGAGGCTCATAAGCACAGATACGCAGTATTTT. Amino acids: CASSLNGVRLISTDTQYF. This chain uses TRBV11-2 with TRBJ2-3, with D unresolved. CDR3 length: 18 amino acids. Germline CDR1 reads SGHAT; CDR2 reads FQNNGV. V was cut by 2 bases and J by 0 bases, with 18 bases left in between.

In its sample, this clonotype was seen many times. The chain links TRBV20-1 to TRBJ1-1; D ambiguous. Deletions cut 2 bases from V and 1 base from J, with 8 bases between. The CDR3 sequence is 13 residues long. Germline loops: CDR1 DFQATT, CDR2 SNEGSKA (reference sequence). This CDR3 is CSARWTANTEAFF. Written as DNA, the CDR3 is TGCAGTGCTAGATGGACGGCGAACACTGAAGCTTTCTTT.

The chain has TRBV7-9 and TRBJ2-7; TRBD1 agrees at 10 bases. In germline, CDR1 is SEHNR, CDR2 FQNEAQ (reference sequence). After removal of 4 bases from V and 1 base from J, the junction contained 10 bases not matched to a gene. The CDR3 runs 17 residues. This CDR3 reads CASSSGGGQGGSYEQYF. The CDR3 DNA reads TGTGCCAGCAGCTCCGGGGGCGGACAGGGGGGTTCCTACGAGCAGTACTTC.

J is TRBJ2-3 and V is TRBV20-1, with D possibly being TRBD2 (6 bases). The germline V gene has CDR1 DFQATT and CDR2 SNEGSKA (reference sequence). Trimming cost V 5 bases and J 0 bases, with 21 bases left between them. This CDR3 has 17 amino acids. CDR3 protein: CSAHPPVGGWSTDTQYF. CDR3 nucleotide sequence: TGCAGTGCTCATCCCCCCGTCGGGGGATGGAGCACAGATACGCAGTATTTT.

This clonotype was recorded many times. The chain carries TRBV7-9 and TRBJ2-2, with D tentatively TRBD1 (6 bases). Trimming took 4 bases from V and 6 from J, leaving 9 bases between them. The CDR3 contains 13 residues. Germline V CDR1 and CDR2: SEHNR, FQNEAQ (reference sequence). CDR3 in amino acids: CASSSQGPGELFF. CDR3 nucleotides: TGTGCCAGCAGCTCACAGGGACCCGGGGAGCTGTTTTTT.

This clonotype has only a few counts. The chain uses TRBV6-5 and TRBJ1-2, with 8 bases aligning to TRBD1. CDR3 length: 15 residues. J was trimmed by 3 bases and V by 2 bases; bases with no gene match: 5. Germline assignment: CDR1 MNHEY and CDR2 SVGAGI. The CDR3, as DNA: TGTGCCAGCAGTTACGGGCCAGGGGGCTACTATGGCTACACCTTC. Its protein is CASSYGPGGYYGYTF.

Only a few counts were recorded for this clonotype. V usage is TRBV10-3 and J usage is TRBJ2-7, with 7 bases that match TRBD2. J gave up 6 bases and V 0 bases, and 5 bases lay outside the gene matches. Germline CDR1 and CDR2: ENHRY and SYGVKD. The CDR3 has 14 amino acids. CDR3 protein: CAISESYTSAEQYF. As DNA, the CDR3 is TGTGCCATCAGTGAGTCCTATACTAGCGCCGAGCAGTACTTC.

Only a few counts were recorded for this clonotype. One end of the junction does not line up with germline, which may come from a read error. The gene calls are TRBV7-7 and TRBJ2-7; TRBD1 matches at 9 bases. The CDR3 consists of 13 residues. In germline, CDR1 is SSHAT, CDR2 FNYEAQ (reference sequence). This chain's CDR3 is CASSLWTGDEQYF. The CDR3 DNA sequence: TGTGCTAGCAGCTTATGGACAGGGGACGAGCAGTACTTC.

The chain has TRBV20-1 and TRBJ2-7; D not resolved. The CDR3 totals 14 residues. Germline V gene data show CDR1 as DFQATT and CDR2 as SNEGSKA (reference sequence). V dropped 3 bases and J dropped 0 bases, with 12 bases sitting between them. The CDR3 region is CSASPFGISYEQYF. In nucleotides, the CDR3 is TGCAGTGCTAGTCCGTTTGGAATCTCCTACGAGCAGTACTTC.

This chain connects TRBV6-4 to TRBJ1-3, with D tentatively TRBD1 (6 bases). Germline V gene sequence: CDR1 MRHNA, CDR2 SNTAGT. The V and J ends lost 2 bases and 4 bases respectively, with 9 bases between them. The length of the CDR3 is 14 residues. CDR3 sequence: CASSDGGPGNTIYF. The CDR3, as DNA: TGTGCCAGCAGTGACGGGGGGCCCGGAAACACCATATATTTT.

This clonotype was counted between two and nine times. This chain uses TRBV4-1 with TRBJ1-2; D remains unclear. Germline V gene sequence: CDR1 MGHRA, CDR2 YSYEKL. V shed 2 bases and J shed 2 bases, with 18 bases lying between them. This CDR3 spans 17 amino acids. The CDR3 is CASSQQRDKASNYGYTF. As DNA, the CDR3 is TGCGCCAGCAGCCAACAGAGGGATAAAGCTTCCAACTATGGCTACACCTTC.

V and J are TRBV5-1 and TRBJ1-2; weak D call: TRBD1 (6 bases). The CDR3 consists of 14 residues. V dropped 3 bases and J dropped 6 bases, with 15 bases sitting between them. CDR1 and CDR2 from the germline V gene are SGHRS and YFSETQ. In DNA, the CDR3 is TGCGCCAGCAGCTCCCGTTCGGGGGGCGATGGCTACACCTTC. Its protein product is CASSSRSGGDGYTF.

This clonotype was seen only a few times. The chain combines TRBV20-1 with TRBJ2-2; no firm D call. Trimming pared 3 bases from V and 0 bases from J, leaving 8 bases between. In germline, CDR1 is DFQATT, CDR2 SNEGSKA (reference sequence). The CDR3 extends over 14 amino acids. The CDR3 nucleotides read TGCAGTGCTAGGGCCCCCCCGAACACCGGGGAGCTGTTTTTT. This translates into CSARAPPNTGELFF.

The rearrangement joins TRBV4-1 to TRBJ2-5; unclear D gene. Germline values: CDR1 MGHRA, CDR2 YSYEKL. Trimming took 4 bases from V and 5 from J, leaving 17 bases between them. This CDR3 contains 15 residues. Written as DNA, the CDR3 is TGCGCCAGCAGCCCAAGCGCCGACCCGAGGGAGACCCAGTACTTC. Translating gives CASSPSADPRETQYF.

This chain links TRBV7-8 with TRBJ2-7; D might be TRBD1 (6 bases). V was trimmed by 4 bases and J by 2 bases, leaving 18 bases between them. The CDR3 totals 16 residues. Germline V lookup: CDR1 SGHVS, CDR2 FQNEAQ. The CDR3 region has the DNA TGTGCCAGCAGCTCGAAGGGACATCTTCAAACCTACGAGCAGTACTTC. Its translation is CASSSKGHLQTYEQYF. The whole variable domain, filled in from reference TRBV7-8 and TRBJ2-7, reads GAGVSQSPRYKVAKRGQDVALRCDPISGHVSLFWYQQALGQGPEFLTYFQNEAQLDKSGLPSDRFFAERPEGSVSTLKIQRTQQEDSAVYLCASSSKGHLQTYEQYFGPGTRLTVT.

The rearrangement uses TRBV27 and TRBJ1-2, with 8 bases identical to TRBD1. Germline CDR1 reads MNHEY; CDR2 reads SMNVEV (reference sequence). V lost 7 bases to trimming and J lost 1 base; unmatched junction nucleotides: 8. The CDR3 has 15 residues. CDR3 sequence: CASTPGTGNNYGYTF. In DNA form, the CDR3 reads TGTGCCAGCACCCCTGGGACAGGAAATAACTATGGCTACACCTTC.

The genes are TRBV7-3 and TRBJ2-3, with 13 nucleotides matching TRBD2. J gave up 3 bases and V 6 bases, and 6 bases lay outside the gene matches. In germline, CDR1 is SGHTA, CDR2 FQGTGA. CDR3 length equals 16 residues. The CDR3 nucleotides are TGTGCCAGCAGTCTCGGGACTAGCGGGGCGACAGATACGCAGTATTTT. Amino acids: CASSLGTSGATDTQYF.

The chain couples TRBV4-2 to TRBJ2-6; no clear D. CDR1 LGHNA and CDR2 YNFKEQ come from the germline V gene. The V and J ends lost 3 bases and 0 bases respectively, with 15 bases between them. The CDR3 is 18 amino acids. CDR3 amino acids: CASSQHQESTSGANVLTF. The CDR3 DNA follows: TGTGCCAGCAGCCAGCACCAGGAGTCCACCTCTGGGGCCAACGTCCTGACTTTC.

V and J are TRBV20-1 and TRBJ2-3; D not resolved. This CDR3 has 14 amino acids. With 1 base removed from V and 1 base from J, the gap between germline ends came to 9 bases. From germline, CDR1 is DFQATT and CDR2 SNEGSKA (reference sequence). This chain's CDR3 is CSARGPGRTDTQYF. In DNA, the CDR3 is TGCAGTGCTAGAGGCCCGGGCCGCACAGATACGCAGTATTTT.

The rearrangement uses TRBV5-6 and TRBJ2-3; D uncertain. CDR1 and CDR2 (germline): SGHDT, YYEEEE. The V end lost 2 bases, the J end lost 3 bases, and 7 bases lay between the germline ends. CDR3 length equals 13 residues. The CDR3, as DNA: TGTGCCAGCAGCTTCAGACGAACAGATACGCAGTATTTT. This encodes CASSFRRTDTQYF. The full variable domain, completed using reference TRBV5-6 and TRBJ2-3, is DAGVTQSPTHLIKTRGQQVTLRCSPKSGHDTVSWYQQALGQGPQFIFQYYEEEERQRGNFPDRFSGHQFPNYSSELNVNALLLGDSALYLCASSFRRTDTQYFGPGTRLTVL.

The rearrangement joins TRBV20-1 to TRBJ2-5, with D perhaps TRBD1 (6 bases). Germline-derived CDR1 and CDR2 are DFQATT and SNEGSKA (reference sequence). V shed 3 bases and J shed 1 base, with 9 bases lying between them. This CDR3 has 13 residues. In DNA, the CDR3 is TGCAGTGCTAGGAGAGGGGGCCAAGAGACCCAGTACTTC. This encodes CSARRGGQETQYF.